This T cell receptor (beta chain) is drawn from a study of cytotoxic CD8 clonotypes in ibrutinib-treated CLL. The study, taken as a whole, reports: At baseline, clonality was higher than in age-matched healthy donors and correlated with CD8+ counts.

The V gene lost 2 bases and the J gene lost 7 bases, with 3 bases spanning the gap. The CDR3 is made up of 11 amino acids. Germline V gene lookup returns CDR1 MNHEY and CDR2 SMNVEV (reference sequence). Note on this clone: The target antigen is unknown.

The method was immunoSEQ multiplex PCR; TCRdb's version includes in-frame clones alone and lacks a portion of them. The data contain roughly 250,000 clones, roughly 70% of them singletons. The sequenced sample was PBMCs, obtained after 24 months of ibrutinib treatment. This TCR came from a human donor with chronic lymphocytic leukemia. This chain uses TRBV27 with TRBJ2-1; no firm D call. CDR3 nucleotide sequence: TGTGCCAGCAGTTTAAGGAATGAGCAGTTCTTC. This sequence encodes CASSLRNEQFF.